This entry is about one T cell receptor beta chain. Its specificity is not known. The study ran its PCR with 60 Vbeta and 13 Jbeta primers. How the authors handled the data: A later analysis counted 65 million to 90 million unique TCR beta chains, about 11 million shared. Data came from immunoSEQ multiplex PCR; TCRdb stores just in-frame clones and leaves some out. That table is the source of V, J and clone size, and D and trimming were worked out from the DNA. The profile shows some 100,000 clones, roughly four fifths of them singletons. The donors (healthy individuals) were bone marrow donors. CDR1 is SGHTA, CDR2 FQGNSA, per germline. Trimming took off 2 bases at V and 7 bases at J, with 15 bases between the two ends. CDR3 length: 15 amino acids. These data come from a study of cytomegalovirus exposure and HLA in healthy donors. Findings and caveats of the study: Immune exposure information comprised only CMV serostatus. In a later analysis, productive TCRs from donors in an Asian-associated ancestry cluster reportedly carried fewer N-insertions than the cohort mean.

The genes are TRBV7-2 and TRBJ1-5; D perhaps matches TRBD1 (5 bases). The specimen sequenced was PBMCs. The source of this sequence is a male donor in good health and CMV-seropositive. The CDR3 nucleotides read TGTGCCAGCAGCTTAAATGCGGGGCACGGGCAGCCCCAGCATTTT. Translating it yields CASSLNAGHGQPQHF.